Presented here are 11 T cell receptor beta chains from one specimen sequenced in a study of a mutant IDH1 vaccine in newly diagnosed glioma. Antigen specificity for these receptors is unknown. The method was immunoSEQ multiplex PCR; TCRdb's version includes in-frame clones alone and lacks a portion of them. The sample holds around 58,000 clones, approximately 82% seen once. The time point is: week 5, during vaccination. The vaccine gave 300 ug of a 20-mer mutant IDH1 peptide subcutaneously per dose. Source: PBMCs, taken from a glioma patient whose treatment included an IDH1 peptide vaccine. These receptors were collected from a man aged 30 to 39 with glioma.

The chain recombines TRBV5-1 with TRBJ1-1; D may be TRBD1 (5 bases). V shed 7 bases and J shed 6 bases, with 19 bases lying between them. The CDR3 is 14 residues long. Germline V gene data show CDR1 as SGHRS and CDR2 as YFSETQ. CDR3 protein: CASRRWQGRAEAFF. The CDR3 region has the DNA TGCGCCAGCCGGAGGTGGCAGGGAAGGGCTGAAGCTTTCTTT.

The chain carries TRBV2 and TRBJ2-2; maybe TRBD1 (5 bases). Trimming removed 7 bases at V and 0 bases at J, with 9 bases between. CDR1 and CDR2 (germline): SNHLY, FYNNEI. CDR3 size: 14 residues. CDR3 in amino acids: CASNRMSNTGELFF. CDR3 DNA sequence: TGTGCCAGCAACAGGATGTCGAACACCGGGGAGCTGTTTTTT.

This clone was observed a handful of times. The chain has TRBV7-6 and TRBJ1-1; D unresolved. The germline CDR1 and CDR2 sequences are SGHVS and FNYEAQ. The CDR3 length is 13 residues. Between the trimmed V and J ends, which lost 4 bases and 1 base, there was a span of 7 bases. The CDR3 region has the DNA TGTGCCAGCAGCTCAGACTGGAACACTGAAGCTTTCTTT. It translates to CASSSDWNTEAFF.

This clone came up once. The chain combines TRBV18 with TRBJ1-5; TRBD1 matches at 10 bases. The V gene's germline CDR1 is KGHSH and CDR2 LQKENI. The CDR3 consists of 16 residues. V lost 3 bases, J lost 1 base, and 3 bases stayed unmatched. The CDR3 DNA follows: TGTGCCAGCTCACCCCGGGACAGGGGAAGCAATCAGCCCCAGCATTTT. It specifies CASSPRDRGSNQPQHF.

The chain is built from TRBV11-2 and TRBJ1-1; D gene unclear. Germline V gene sequence: CDR1 SGHAT, CDR2 FQNNGV. Trimming removed 7 bases at V and 5 bases at J, with 32 bases between. This CDR3 spans 19 amino acids. Here the CDR3 reads CASTPTASATYTGTTEAFF. The CDR3 bases are TGTGCCAGCACCCCTACTGCTTCAGCCACCTATACGGGAACAACTGAAGCTTTCTTT.

The chain combines TRBV7-2 with TRBJ1-4, with D unresolved. CDR1 and CDR2 from the germline V gene are SGHTA and FQGNSA. The CDR3 is 14 amino acids. Trimming took 2 bases from V and 3 from J, leaving 7 bases between them. The CDR3 reads CASSLITANEKLFF. In DNA, the CDR3 is TGTGCCAGCAGCTTAATAACAGCTAATGAAAAACTGTTTTTT.

The V gene is TRBV10-3, the J gene TRBJ1-1, with 8 bases that match TRBD1. Germline V gene sequence: CDR1 ENHRY, CDR2 SYGVKD. The CDR3 length is 15 residues. The V and J ends lost 2 bases and 2 bases, in that order; junction bases with no gene match: 4. CDR3 in amino acids: CAISERGQVNTEAFF. As DNA, the CDR3 is TGTGCCATCAGTGAGAGGGGACAGGTTAACACTGAAGCTTTCTTT.

The rearrangement links TRBV25-1 to TRBJ2-2; 8 bases match TRBD2. CDR1 and CDR2 from the germline V gene are MGHDK and SYGVNS. The trim removed 6 bases at V and 2 bases at J, leaving 2 bases unmatched. The CDR3 runs 14 residues. The CDR3 is CASRGLVNTGELFF. The CDR3 DNA reads TGTGCCAGCAGGGGACTAGTTAACACCGGGGAGCTGTTTTTT.

The rearrangement joins TRBV18 to TRBJ1-1; D gene uncertain. The V gene's germline CDR1 is KGHSH and CDR2 LQKENI. The length of the CDR3 is 13 residues. Trimming stripped 2 bases from V and 1 base from J, with 5 bases between. In DNA, the CDR3 is TGTGCCAGCTCACCAACAGAGAACACTGAAGCTTTCTTT. It encodes CASSPTENTEAFF.

The V call is TRBV27, the J call TRBJ1-1; perhaps TRBD1 as D (6 bases). This CDR3 contains 15 residues. CDR1 and CDR2 from the germline V gene are MNHEY and SMNVEV (reference sequence). The V and J ends lost 0 bases and 1 base respectively, with 9 bases between them. This CDR3 is CASSLSIGGNTEAFF. The CDR3 region has the DNA TGTGCCAGCAGTTTATCGATAGGGGGGAACACTGAAGCTTTCTTT.

The chain employs TRBV5-1 and TRBJ1-3; D is perhaps TRBD1 (6 bases). CDR3 length: 14 residues. Germline V CDR1 and CDR2: SGHRS, YFSETQ. V lost 6 bases to trimming and J lost 8 bases, with 18 bases between them. CDR3 bases: TGCGCCAGCACCCTAGGACAGTCTTGGGACACCATATATTTT. Its protein is CASTLGQSWDTIYF. The full variable domain, with the rest looked up from reference TRBV5-1 and TRBJ1-3, is KAGVTQTPRYLIKTRGQQVTLSCSPISGHRSVSWYQQTPGQGLQFLFEYFSETQRNKGNFPGRFSGRQFSNSRSEMNVSTLELGDSALYLCASTLGQSWDTIYFGEGSWLTVV.